A selection of T cell receptor beta chains follows, all from one sample in a study of CDR3 diversity in severe acne. MiXCR was run by TCRdb on the PCR reads, yielding one entry per CDR3 protein. Here the sample spans 97,000 or so distinct CDR3 sequences, under 60% being singletons. The sample taken for sequencing was blood. All receptors derive from a male donor with acne. Both conserved end residues are part of each CDR3. The D gene is left open where the match is weak. Part of the rows lack a size; the others show once, few, many or a class for expanded clones.

TRBJ1-2 | . | . | TRBV29-1 | CSVTGLSGGYGYTF | TGCAGCGTCACAGGGCTCTCCGGCGGCTATGGCTACACCTTC
TRBJ2-5 | . | TRBD1 | TRBV6-5 | CASSYGQGGETQYF | TGTGCCAGCAGTTACGGACAGGGCGGAGAGACCCAGTACTTC
TRBJ1-6 | many | TRBD1 | TRBV7-8 | CASSLQPGGNSPLHF | TGTGCCAGCAGCTTACAACCAGGGGGGAATTCACCCCTCCACTTT
TRBJ1-1 | many | TRBD1 | TRBV5-4 | CASRRDRVTEAFF | TGTGCCAGCCGCCGGGACAGGGTCACTGAAGCTTTCTTT
TRBJ1-6 | . | . | TRBV20-1 | CSVRGILTPLHF | TGCAGTGTTAGGGGTATCTTGACACCCCTCCACTTT
TRBJ2-1 | few | TRBD1 | TRBV25-1 | CASGTGHEQFF | TGTGCCAGCGGGACAGGGCATGAGCAGTTCTTC
TRBJ1-3 | many | . | TRBV3-1 | CASSLQGAGNTIYF | TGTGCCAGCAGCCTGCAGGGTGCTGGAAACACCATATATTTT
TRBJ2-1 | many | . | TRBV13 | CASSSTGNNEQFF | TGTGCCAGCAGCTCGACAGGAAACAATGAGCAGTTCTTC
TRBJ2-7 | many | . | TRBV6-2/TRBV6-3 | CASSYRGYEQYF | TGTGCCAGCAGTTACCGCGGGTACGAGCAGTACTTC
TRBJ1-5 | few | TRBD1 | TRBV20-1 | CSARVRGGRGLSNQPQHF | TGCAGTGCTAGAGTCCGGGGGGGCAGGGGGCTAAGCAATCAGCCCCAGCATTTT
TRBJ2-1 | many | . | TRBV2 | CASSEQGGNNEQFF | TGTGCCAGCAGTGAACAAGGGGGGAACAATGAGCAGTTCTTC
TRBJ2-7 | . | . | TRBV29-1 | CSIEVTGTSYEQYF | TGCAGCATTGAGGTAACCGGGACTTCCTACGAGCAGTACTTC
TRBJ2-2 | . | . | TRBV6-5 | CASRTTPGTGELFF | TGTGCCAGCAGAACGACCCCTGGCACCGGGGAGCTGTTTTTT
TRBJ1-1 | many | . | TRBV7-9 | CASSLGSENTEAFF | TGTGCCAGCAGCTTAGGGTCGGAGAACACTGAAGCTTTCTTT
TRBJ2-1 | few | TRBD2 | TRBV20-1 | CSAGVLAGARNEQFF | TGCAGTGCTGGAGTACTAGCGGGAGCGAGAAATGAGCAGTTCTTC
TRBJ1-1 | . | TRBD1 | TRBV2 | CASSAQGTAEAFF | TGTGCCAGCAGTGCCCAAGGGACAGCTGAAGCTTTCTTT
TRBJ2-7 | many | TRBD1 | TRBV28 | CASGAGGYEQYF | TGTGCCAGCGGAGCAGGGGGCTATGAGCAGTACTTC
TRBJ1-1 | few | . | TRBV7-2 | CASSARQWVEVAEAFF | TGTGCCAGCAGCGCCCGACAATGGGTGGAGGTCGCTGAAGCTTTCTTT
TRBJ2-2 | . | . | TRBV29-1 | CSVDFTGELFF | TGCAGCGTTGATTTTACCGGGGAGCTGTTTTTT
TRBJ2-1 | medium-sized | TRBD2 | TRBV19 | CASSAAGGPGEQFF | TGTGCCAGTAGTGCAGCGGGAGGGCCGGGTGAGCAGTTCTTC
TRBJ2-7 | . | . | TRBV5-1 | CASRNLRQGGPYEQYF | TGCGCCAGCCGCAACCTTCGACAGGGAGGCCCCTACGAGCAGTACTTC
TRBJ1-2 | . | TRBD1 | TRBV7-2 | CASSLGGQVRYTF | TGTGCCAGCAGCTTAGGGGGACAGGTTCGCTACACCTTC
TRBJ2-3 | . | . | TRBV12-3/TRBV12-4 | CAGSLEADTQYF | TGTGCCGGCAGTTTAGAAGCAGATACGCAGTATTTT
TRBJ2-1 | . | TRBD1 | TRBV9 | CASSAGGAAIYNEQFF | TGTGCCAGCAGCGCAGGGGGCGCAGCCATTTACAATGAGCAGTTCTTC